The subject of this entry is one TCR beta chain. The method was immunoSEQ multiplex PCR; TCRdb's version includes in-frame clones alone and lacks a portion of them. The data contain 650,000 to 950,000 clones, 75% to 90% of them singletons. This record belongs to a study of shared T cell receptors in the human thymus. Trimming took 0 bases from V and 4 from J; bases not matched to a gene: 7. Germline loops: CDR1 MGHRA, CDR2 YSYEKL. There are 17 residues in the CDR3. In addition, the sample was reused for a study of human thymus T cells. That investigation notes: It was healthy Finnish infants having corrective surgery for congenital heart defects who were the donors. Use of V and J genes seemed skewed within the thymic and blood repertoires. There were highly overlapping thymic repertoires among unrelated individuals, as related research reported.

The TCR originated in a girl less than two years old with a congenital heart defect. The specimen was thymocytes. This chain uses TRBV4-1 with TRBJ2-1; 9 bases are shared with TRBD1. CDR3 amino acids: CASSQDHRDRVYNEQFF. The CDR3 DNA follows: TGCGCCAGCAGCCAAGATCACCGGGACAGGGTATACAATGAGCAGTTCTTC.